This T cell receptor beta chain was documented in a study of shared clonotypes between healthy human individuals. Study background: A couple of women and a few men aged 18 to 49 made up the donors.

General study points: The sampled material consisted only of blood, and tissue repertoires are likely to differ. It was expected that sequencing depth would affect clonotype sharing among donors.

About 30,000 T cell genomes, or around 0.3 ug DNA, went into unsorted PBMC replicate PCRs. Repertoires were generated with immunoSEQ multiplex PCR, while TCRdb's copy carries only in-frame clones and drops some. The sample has about 490,000 clones, about 80% seen once. The CDR3 has 15 residues. Germline V lookup: CDR1 MDHEN, CDR2 SYDVKM. The V end lost 1 base, the J end lost 2 bases, and 9 bases lay between the germline ends. This clone was seen just once. No antigen is known for it. The sequence came from a woman aged 40 to 50 in good health. Some clones in this sample may be carry-over from other donors' samples. The sample taken for sequencing was PBMCs. The chain joins TRBV28 to TRBJ1-5; D is perhaps TRBD1 (6 bases). This chain's CDR3 is CASSLSGAGNQPQHF. CDR3 bases: TGTGCCAGCAGTTTATCAGGGGCGGGCAATCAGCCCCAGCATTTT.